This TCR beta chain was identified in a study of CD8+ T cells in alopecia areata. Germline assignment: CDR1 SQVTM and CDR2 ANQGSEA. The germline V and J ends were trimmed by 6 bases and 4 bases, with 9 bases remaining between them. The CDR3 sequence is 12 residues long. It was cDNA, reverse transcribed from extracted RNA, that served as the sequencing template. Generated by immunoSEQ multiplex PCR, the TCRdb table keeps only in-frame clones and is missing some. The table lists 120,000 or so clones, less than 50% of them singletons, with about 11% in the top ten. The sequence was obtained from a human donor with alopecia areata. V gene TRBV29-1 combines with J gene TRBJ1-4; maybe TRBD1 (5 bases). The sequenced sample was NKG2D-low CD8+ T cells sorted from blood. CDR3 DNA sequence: TGCAGCGTCCGGGACGGTAATGAAAAACTGTTTTTT. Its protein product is CSVRDGNEKLFF. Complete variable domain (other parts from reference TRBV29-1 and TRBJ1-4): SAVISQKPSRDICQRGTSLTIQCQVDSQVTMMFWYRQQPGQSLTLIATANQGSEATYESGFVIDKFPISRPNLTFSTLTVSNMSPEDSSIYLCSVRDGNEKLFFGSGTQLSVL.